The rows below give T cell receptor beta chains drawn from one sample of a study of T-cell memory formation after mild COVID-19. TCRdb re-analysed the 5' RACE reads in MiXCR, keeping a single row per CDR3 protein. This sample has some 350,000 distinct CDR3 sequences, with 15% to 20% found just once. The sequenced sample was PBMCs or a T cell subset sorted from them (not recorded which). The receptors were sampled from a young man who had mild COVID-19 (a few samples of this study predate the infection). Cell type and time point are not known. Both conserved end residues are part of each CDR3. Each record gives: D gene, clone size, V gene, J gene, CDR3 protein, CDR3 DNA. The D gene is left open where the match is weak. Size is stated for part of the rows, as once, few or many counts, or as a class when the clone is expanded.

NA,NA,TRBV12-3/TRBV12-4,TRBJ1-6,CASSFFGTSPPLHF,TGTGCCAGCAGTTTTTTCGGCACATCCCCACCCCTCCACTTT
NA,many,TRBV7-2,TRBJ2-7,CASSLIPKRTYEQYF,TGTGCCAGCAGCTTAATCCCTAAACGGACCTACGAGCAGTACTTC
NA,few,TRBV27,TRBJ2-5,CASSPKTGTLRAETQYF,TGTGCCAGCAGCCCAAAGACCGGGACGCTCCGGGCAGAGACCCAGTACTTC
TRBD2,NA,TRBV9,TRBJ2-1,CASSVAQLAGGFYNEQFF,TGTGCCAGCAGCGTAGCCCAACTAGCGGGGGGCTTTTACAATGAGCAGTTCTTC
TRBD1,many,TRBV7-3,TRBJ1-1,CASSSIQGAGAFF,TGTGCCAGCAGCTCAATACAGGGGGCCGGGGCTTTCTTT
NA,NA,TRBV19,TRBJ1-2,CASSIDPAGQLYGYTF,TGTGCCAGTAGTATAGATCCTGCCGGACAGCTCTATGGCTACACCTTC
NA,NA,TRBV6-2/TRBV6-3,TRBJ2-3,CASSPRFPVADTQYF,TGTGCCAGCAGCCCCCGTTTTCCAGTCGCAGATACGCAGTATTTT
TRBD2,NA,TRBV11-2,TRBJ2-7,CASSSGGRHSEQYF,TGTGCCAGCAGCTCGGGGGGGCGCCACTCCGAGCAGTACTTC
NA,NA,TRBV6-2/TRBV6-3,TRBJ2-7,CASSFGPTQYF,TGTGCCAGCAGTTTCGGTCCAACGCAGTACTTC
NA,NA,TRBV4-2,TRBJ2-7,CASSQQWRDAYEQYF,TGTGCCAGCAGCCAACAGTGGAGGGATGCCTACGAGCAGTACTTC
NA,many,TRBV4-3,TRBJ2-4,CASSQASFDIQYF,TGCGCCAGCAGCCAAGCAAGTTTTGACATTCAGTACTTC
NA,many,TRBV7-2,TRBJ1-2,CASSRGYLEANYGYTF,TGTGCCAGCAGTCGGGGCTATCTCGAAGCTAACTATGGCTACACCTTC
NA,NA,TRBV7-3,TRBJ1-6,CASSLGAYNSPLHF,TGTGCCAGCAGCTTGGGGGCTTATAATTCACCCCTCCACTTT
NA,few,TRBV5-6,TRBJ2-7,CASSLGGGFTYEQYF,TGTGCCAGCAGCTTGGGAGGGGGATTTACCTACGAGCAGTACTTC
TRBD1,NA,TRBV6-1,TRBJ2-5,CASNERQGVFETQYF,TGTGCCAGCAACGAGAGACAGGGGGTCTTCGAGACCCAGTACTTC
NA,NA,TRBV7-2,TRBJ1-5,CASQETQGVQPQHF,TGTGCCAGCCAAGAAACGCAGGGCGTCCAGCCCCAGCATTTT
NA,NA,TRBV15,TRBJ1-2,CATSGSRTERPYGYTF,TGTGCCACCAGCGGATCAAGGACAGAGAGACCTTATGGCTACACCTTC
NA,NA,TRBV6-2/TRBV6-3,TRBJ2-2,CASSYLGRTGELFF,TGTGCCAGCAGTTACTTGGGGCGTACCGGGGAGCTGTTTTTT
TRBD2,few,TRBV5-1,TRBJ2-1,CASTSGTSGTNEQFF,TGCGCCAGCACCTCCGGGACTAGCGGGACCAATGAGCAGTTCTTC
TRBD2,NA,TRBV20-1,TRBJ2-3,CSARRGDTTDTQYF,TGCAGTGCTAGGCGGGGGGACACCACAGATACGCAGTATTTT
NA,NA,TRBV3-1,TRBJ2-3,CASSSWGAPTDTQYF,TGTGCCAGCAGCTCATGGGGGGCTCCCACAGATACGCAGTATTTT
NA,NA,TRBV28,TRBJ1-1,CASTLHTEAFF,TGTGCCAGCACCCTTCACACTGAAGCTTTCTTT
NA,many,TRBV4-2,TRBJ2-3,CASSQDFTDTQYF,TGTGCCAGCAGCCAAGATTTCACAGATACGCAGTATTTT
TRBD2,few,TRBV9,TRBJ2-1,CASSGGAANEQFF,TGTGCCAGTAGCGGGGGGGCCGCCAATGAGCAGTTCTTC
NA,few,TRBV4-3,TRBJ2-3,CASSQPGVTDTQYF,TGCGCCAGCAGCCAACCAGGGGTCACAGATACGCAGTATTTT
NA,NA,TRBV9,TRBJ2-1,CASSVGGRGVSNEQFF,TGTGCCAGCAGCGTAGGCGGCAGGGGGGTCTCCAATGAGCAGTTCTTC
TRBD2,NA,TRBV4-3,TRBJ2-5,CASSSSRGTDQETQYF,TGCGCCAGCAGCTCTTCGCGGGGGACGGACCAAGAGACCCAGTACTTC
NA,few,TRBV5-1,TRBJ2-7,CASSLDGGRLYEQYF,TGCGCCAGCAGCTTGGACGGGGGTCGACTCTACGAGCAGTACTTC
NA,NA,TRBV15,TRBJ1-5,CATSRDFSDQPQHF,TGTGCCACCAGCAGAGATTTCTCGGATCAGCCCCAGCATTTT
NA,NA,TRBV7-9,TRBJ1-1,CASSVKQRFEAFF,TGTGCCAGCAGCGTCAAACAGAGGTTTGAAGCTTTCTTT
NA,NA,TRBV11-2,TRBJ2-1,CASTRFRLSSSSYNEQFF,TGTGCCAGCACCAGGTTCAGACTCTCATCAAGCTCCTACAATGAGCAGTTCTTC
TRBD2,NA,TRBV7-2,TRBJ2-1,CASSLARGTEQFF,TGTGCCAGCAGCTTGGCGCGGGGGACCGAGCAGTTCTTC
NA,NA,TRBV3-1,TRBJ2-5,CASSQYGSEGETQYF,TGTGCCAGCAGCCAATACGGATCAGAGGGCGAGACCCAGTACTTC
TRBD1,few,TRBV19,TRBJ2-1,CASSIGQGKQFF,TGTGCCAGTAGTATCGGACAGGGAAAGCAGTTCTTC
TRBD2,NA,TRBV12-3/TRBV12-4,TRBJ2-2,CASSLAGSTGELFF,TGTGCCAGCAGCTTAGCGGGGAGCACCGGGGAGCTGTTTTTT
NA,many,TRBV12-3/TRBV12-4,TRBJ1-2,CASSLSVGGISGYTF,TGTGCCAGCAGTCTTTCTGTAGGGGGGATTTCTGGCTACACCTTC
TRBD1,NA,TRBV5-1,TRBJ2-1,CASSPGGTGKGNEQFF,TGCGCCAGCAGCCCCGGGGGGACAGGGAAAGGTAATGAGCAGTTCTTC
NA,many,TRBV19,TRBJ1-5,CASEAQNQPQHF,TGTGCCAGTGAGGCGCAAAATCAGCCCCAGCATTTT
NA,few,TRBV30,TRBJ2-5,CAWSVLATQYF,TGTGCCTGGAGTGTACTGGCGACCCAGTACTTC
NA,few,TRBV5-1,TRBJ2-5,CASSYDRRGGTQYF,TGCGCCAGCAGCTATGACAGGCGGGGCGGGACCCAGTACTTC
NA,NA,TRBV5-4,TRBJ1-1,CASSGDLNTEAFF,TGTGCCAGCAGCGGAGACTTGAACACTGAAGCTTTCTTT
TRBD1,NA,TRBV28,TRBJ1-1,CASSTTGTANTEAFF,TGTGCCAGCAGTACTACCGGGACAGCGAACACTGAAGCTTTCTTT
NA,NA,TRBV12-3/TRBV12-4,TRBJ2-1,CASSLQPNNEQFF,TGTGCCAGCAGTTTACAGCCGAACAATGAGCAGTTCTTC
NA,NA,TRBV4-3,TRBJ2-7,CASSQGTGAKQYF,TGCGCCAGCAGCCAAGGAACCGGGGCTAAGCAGTACTTC
NA,NA,TRBV10-3,TRBJ2-2,CAIPAGSNTGELFF,TGTGCCATCCCCGCGGGCTCCAACACCGGGGAGCTGTTTTTT
NA,few,TRBV11-2,TRBJ2-1,CASSFLRGSYNEQFF,TGTGCCAGCAGCTTTTTGCGGGGCTCCTACAATGAGCAGTTCTTC
TRBD2,many,TRBV20-1,TRBJ2-5,CSARASGGVQETQYF,TGCAGTGCTAGAGCTAGCGGGGGTGTCCAAGAGACCCAGTACTTC
NA,NA,TRBV7-9,TRBJ1-1,CASSPDADRPNTEAFF,TGTGCCAGCAGCCCTGACGCCGACAGACCAAACACTGAAGCTTTCTTT
TRBD1,many,TRBV5-1,TRBJ2-5,CASSLGQGGETQYF,TGCGCCAGCAGCTTAGGACAGGGCGGAGAGACCCAGTACTTC
NA,few,TRBV14,TRBJ2-1,CASSQDWQNEQFF,TGTGCCAGCAGCCAAGATTGGCAAAATGAGCAGTTCTTC
TRBD1,NA,TRBV5-1,TRBJ2-3,CASSFGQGTADTQYF,TGCGCCAGCAGCTTCGGACAGGGGACGGCAGATACGCAGTATTTT
TRBD1,few,TRBV5-6,TRBJ1-5,CASSLAGQGLSNQPQHF,TGTGCCAGCAGCTTGGCGGGACAGGGGTTAAGCAATCAGCCCCAGCATTTT
NA,few,TRBV4-3,TRBJ1-6,CASSREVTSNNSPLHF,TGCGCCAGCAGCCGAGAGGTTACAAGTAATAATTCACCCCTCCACTTT
TRBD2,NA,TRBV7-2,TRBJ2-3,CASSPAIGTMDTQYF,TGTGCCAGCAGCCCAGCTATAGGGACTATGGATACGCAGTATTTT
TRBD1,NA,TRBV4-1,TRBJ1-6,CASSQGGQGRRGSPLHF,TGCGCCAGCAGCCAAGGTGGACAGGGAAGAAGGGGGTCACCCCTCCACTTT
NA,many,TRBV12-3/TRBV12-4,TRBJ2-5,CASGRGEGETQYF,TGTGCCAGCGGTAGGGGGGAAGGGGAGACCCAGTACTTC
TRBD1,few,TRBV6-1,TRBJ1-6,CASSPGTGYNSPLHF,TGTGCCAGCAGCCCCGGGACAGGATATAATTCACCCCTCCACTTT
TRBD2,NA,TRBV9,TRBJ2-7,CASSARRGSYEQYF,TGTGCCAGCAGCGCCAGGCGGGGGTCCTACGAGCAGTACTTC